A single sample gave rise to the 12 T cell receptor beta chains below, sequenced in a study of blood T cell repertoires in COVID-19 (dated by TCRdb to 2020 to 2022). The method was the immunoSEQ multiplex PCR assay. The source is immuneACCESS, and TCRdb retained only in-frame sequences with V and J called. Part of the clones is not carried over; for the studies checked, unresolved V genes explain less than half of this, and the remainder is unexplained. Here the sample has fewer than 85,000 clones; approximately 77% occur a single time. The top ten clonotypes cover under 3% of the sample. The source material was peripheral blood. These receptors were obtained from a man between 65 and 85 years old with COVID-19, enrolled during active disease.

The sample holds one count of this clone. This chain uses TRBV5-6 with TRBJ2-3, with D hard to call. This CDR3 has 13 residues. Per germline, CDR1 SGHDT and CDR2 YYEEEE. V lost 3 bases and J lost 3, with 8 bases in between. DNA for the CDR3: TGTGCCAGCAGCTATCTAGAAACAGATACGCAGTATTTT. Its translation: CASSYLETDTQYF. Full variable domain (rest looked up from reference TRBV5-6 and TRBJ2-3): DAGVTQSPTHLIKTRGQQVTLRCSPKSGHDTVSWYQQALGQGPQFIFQYYEEEERQRGNFPDRFSGHQFPNYSSELNVNALLLGDSALYLCASSYLETDTQYFGPGTRLTVL.

The chain couples TRBV12-3 or TRBV12-4 to TRBJ1-1; the match to TRBD1 covers 7 bases. CDR3 length: 13 amino acids. Trimming took 4 bases from V and 4 from J; bases not matched to a gene: 3. Here the CDR3 DNA reads TGTGCCAGCAGTTCCGGACAGGCCACTGAAGCTTTCTTT. Translation gives CASSSGQATEAFF.

This clone was detected a few times. This rearrangement joins TRBV15 to TRBJ2-1; 12 positions match TRBD2. The CDR3 is 16 amino acids. Germline V CDR1 and CDR2: LNHNV, YYDKDF (reference sequence). With V trimmed by 3 bases and J by 4 bases, 4 bases remained unmatched. DNA for the CDR3: TGTGCCACCAGCAGGTCGACTAGCGGGGGATACAATGAGCAGTTCTTC. Translating it yields CATSRSTSGGYNEQFF. Supplemented by reference TRBV15 and TRBJ2-1, the full variable domain reads DAMVIQNPRYQVTQFGKPVTLSCSQTLNHNVMYWYQQKSSQAPKLLFHYYDKDFNNEADTPDNFQSRRPNTSFCFLDIRSPGLGDTAMYLCATSRSTSGGYNEQFFGPGTRLTVL.

CDR3 sequence: CASRAGGTNEKLFF. The CDR3 DNA sequence: TGTGCCAGCAGGGCAGGGGGTACTAATGAAAAACTGTTTTTT. The rearrangement links TRBV2 to TRBJ1-4; the match to TRBD1 covers 7 bases. V was clipped by 6 bases and J by 2 bases; unmatched bases: 3. Germline V lookup: CDR1 SNHLY, CDR2 FYNNEI. This CDR3 contains 14 residues.

The chain combines TRBV5-6 with TRBJ2-1, with 7 bases aligning to TRBD2. Germline V gene data show CDR1 as SGHDT and CDR2 as YYEEEE. The CDR3 is 13 amino acids. Unmatched junction bases numbered 5, after V lost 4 bases and J lost 7 bases. CDR3 region: CASSPTSPNEQFF. The CDR3 nucleotides are TGTGCCAGCAGCCCGACTAGCCCGAATGAGCAGTTCTTC.

J is TRBJ1-6 and V is TRBV5-4, with TRBD1 identical over 8 bases. The CDR3 is made up of 16 amino acids. Germline loops: CDR1 SGHNT, CDR2 YYREEE (reference sequence). V gave up 0 bases and J gave up 9 bases; unmatched junction bases: 8. CDR3 protein: CASSLGTGGNGSPLHF. The DNA of the CDR3 is TGTGCCAGCAGCTTGGGAACAGGGGGGAATGGTTCACCCCTCCACTTT.

The J gene is TRBJ2-7, the V gene TRBV5-4, with 9 bases aligning to TRBD1. Germline assignment: CDR1 SGHNT and CDR2 YYREEE (reference sequence). V lost 4 bases and J lost 0; bases outside the gene matches: 5. The CDR3 runs to 15 residues. CDR3 sequence reads: CASSTPGQGSYEQYF. CDR3 DNA sequence: TGTGCCAGCAGCACCCCGGGACAGGGCTCCTACGAGCAGTACTTC.

This chain joins TRBV21-1 and TRBJ1-1; the table's D gene call, TRBD1, was not cross checked with the DNA. TRBV21-1 is deemed a pseudogene. There are 16 residues in the CDR3. The CDR3 region is CASTRQGPEGDTEAFF. The CDR3 DNA is TGTGCCAGCACCCGACAGGGGCCGGAGGGGGACACTGAAGCTTTCTTT.

This chain connects TRBV28 to TRBJ1-2; 9 nucleotides agree with TRBD1. Germline values: CDR1 MDHEN, CDR2 SYDVKM. V shed 3 bases, J shed 8 bases, and the junction held 7 bases outside the gene matches. The CDR3 has 14 residues. CDR3 sequence: CASSFGDRVAGYTF. CDR3 sequence (DNA): TGTGCCAGCAGTTTCGGGGACAGGGTTGCCGGCTACACCTTC.

V and J are TRBV29-1 and TRBJ2-5, with D perhaps TRBD2 (5 bases). Trimming pared 1 base from V and 2 bases from J, leaving 8 bases between. Germline CDR1 and CDR2: SQVTM and ANQGSEA. The CDR3 has 13 residues. The CDR3 nucleotides are TGCAGCGTTGAAGTGTCGGGGCAAGAGACCCAGTACTTC. It codes for CSVEVSGQETQYF.

The rearrangement joins TRBV19 to TRBJ2-5; D possibly corresponds to TRBD1 (7 bases). CDR3 length equals 13 residues. Germline CDR1 is LNHDA and CDR2 is SQIVND (reference sequence). The V and J ends lost 10 bases and 2 bases respectively, with 14 bases between them. The CDR3 nucleotides read TGTGCCACCAGGAGGGGGCTGCAAGAGACCCAGTACTTC. It specifies CATRRGLQETQYF.

This sequence joins TRBV28 and TRBJ2-7; TRBD2 aligns across 10 bases. CDR1 is MDHEN and CDR2 is SYDVKM in the germline V gene. CDR3 length equals 15 residues. The V gene end was trimmed by 2 bases and the J gene end by 6 bases; junction bases not matched to a gene: 7. CDR3 protein: CASSLILAGVGEQYF. CDR3 DNA: TGTGCCAGCAGTTTAATCCTAGCGGGAGTAGGCGAGCAGTACTTC. The full variable domain, rest sourced from reference TRBV28 and TRBJ2-7, is DVKVTQSSRYLVKRTGEKVFLECVQDMDHENMFWYRQDPGLGLRLIYFSYDVKMKEKGDIPEGYSVSREKKERFSLILESASTNQTSMYLCASSLILAGVGEQYFGPGTRLTVT.